This T cell receptor beta chain was recorded in a study of blood T cells in healthy people across ages. The use of a sample-barcoded 5' primer and a J-beta primer mix characterized a second PCR of roughly 7 to 11 cycles. TCRdb redid the calling of the 5' RACE reads with MiXCR, one entry per CDR3 protein. This sample carries about 760,000 distinct CDR3 sequences, 20% to 30% of them seen once, and the ten largest clones take around 9.2%. The individuals who served as donors were healthy Caucasians living in Russia, aged about 6 to 95. The CDR3 spans 12 residues. Trimming took 2 bases from V and 5 from J, leaving 4 bases between them. Germline V lookup: CDR1 SEHNR, CDR2 FQNEAQ (reference sequence). The sample holds a few counts of this clonotype. It may be a read error: a sequence one base away is much more abundant. This sample also appeared in a second study, on T cells of mothers and their children.

The rearrangement uses TRBV7-9 and TRBJ2-1; the D is unclear. What was sequenced was blood. The receptor was derived from a boy aged 5-17 years in good health. CDR3 in amino acids: CASSLYNNEQFF. The CDR3 DNA follows: TGTGCCAGCAGCTTATATAACAATGAGCAGTTCTTC.